This note documents a single T cell receptor (beta chain) sequence. No antigen is known for it. This record comes from a study of cytomegalovirus exposure and HLA in healthy donors. Broader study findings: Earlier results showed most TCR beta V segments being productive about 87% or about 30% of the time. Presence/absence analyses treated sequencing depth as roughly uniform across donors. The authors reported that TCR beta sequences could predict HLA-A and HLA-B alleles. These predictions were accurate for most subjects in the first cohort.

Germline values: CDR1 MNHEY, CDR2 SVGAGI. This CDR3 has 15 residues. V shed 6 bases, J shed 4 bases, and the junction held 4 bases outside the gene matches. This PCR relied on a set of 60 Vbeta primers and 13 Jbeta primers. Authors' analysis steps: The count from a later analysis was some 80 million unique TCR beta chains, around 11 million of them shared. The assay was immunoSEQ multiplex PCR, and TCRdb's table has in-frame clones only and misses some. The V and J calls and clone size were taken over from that table, and D and trimming were inferred from the DNA. This sample has some 150,000 clones, with more than 9.5% found just once.

This sequence originates from a man aged 50-60 years in good health and CMV-seronegative. The sample taken for sequencing was PBMCs. The genes are TRBV6-5 and TRBJ2-3, with 13 bases identical to TRBD2. The CDR3: CASSRTSGSADTQYF. CDR3 nucleotide sequence: TGTGCCAGCAGCAGGACTAGCGGGAGCGCAGATACGCAGTATTTT.